This T cell receptor beta chain was sequenced for a study of T cell responses to AZD1222 COVID-19 vaccine. Findings and caveats of the study: Mostly white British, mostly female donors; authors suggested clonal diversity may be underestimated.

Comments on this clone: Its antigen is undetermined.

TCRdb's table, derived via immunoSEQ multiplex PCR, lists solely in-frame clones and lacks some. Among roughly 120,000 clones listed, about 88% were seen once. Deletions cut 0 bases from V and 0 bases from J, with 8 bases between. The CDR3 contains 15 residues. CDR1 and CDR2 from the germline V gene are SGHNT and YYREEE (reference sequence). The starting material was peripheral blood, obtained on day 0 of AZD1222 vaccination. This chain connects TRBV5-4 to TRBJ2-3, with D hard to call. This receptor was identified in an adult in good health. CDR3 loop: CASSLDATSTDTQYF. The CDR3 nucleotides read TGTGCCAGCAGCTTGGATGCAACTAGCACAGATACGCAGTATTTT.